Listed below are T cell receptor beta chains from one sample, sequenced in a study of blood T cell repertoires in COVID-19. Sequencing used immunoSEQ multiplex PCR; TCRdb keeps in-frame clones, though not all of them. Here the sample spans approximately 350,000 clones, 80% to 90% being singletons. Sample: peripheral blood. The source is a woman in her 50s with COVID-19, enrolled during active disease. Each CDR3 is given with its conserved first and last residue.

v_call: TRBV5-1; cdr3_length: 14; j_call: TRBJ2-7; cdr3_aa: CASSKTSGSYEQYF
v_call: TRBV6-2/TRBV6-3; cdr3_length: 15; j_call: TRBJ2-1; cdr3_aa: CASSYMWESRDEQFF
v_call: TRBV5-1; cdr3_length: 14; j_call: TRBJ2-2; cdr3_aa: CASSWTGSIGELFF
v_call: TRBV28; cdr3_length: 15; j_call: TRBJ2-1; cdr3_aa: CASSIGLAGYNEQFF
v_call: TRBV27; cdr3_length: 14; j_call: TRBJ2-7; cdr3_aa: CASSIDRASYEQYF
v_call: TRBV30; cdr3_length: 12; j_call: TRBJ2-1; cdr3_aa: CAWSVRGNEQFF
v_call: TRBV6-6; cdr3_length: 15; j_call: TRBJ2-1; cdr3_aa: CASSYGDRELNEQFF
v_call: TRBV3-1/TRBV3-2; cdr3_length: 15; j_call: TRBJ2-3; cdr3_aa: CASSQEGGGADTQYF
v_call: TRBV19; cdr3_length: 15; j_call: TRBJ2-5; cdr3_aa: CASSPGLASFVTQYF
v_call: TRBV7-3; cdr3_length: 15; j_call: TRBJ2-5; cdr3_aa: CASSLHLGEEETQYF
v_call: TRBV28; cdr3_length: 14; j_call: TRBJ2-5; cdr3_aa: CASSPGGAQETQYF
v_call: TRBV6-5; cdr3_length: 11; j_call: TRBJ1-6; cdr3_aa: CASRSVSPLHF
v_call: TRBV15; cdr3_length: 14; j_call: TRBJ2-7; cdr3_aa: CATSRVDSLYEQYF
v_call: TRBV24-1; cdr3_length: 14; j_call: TRBJ2-1; cdr3_aa: CATSSAGQGGEQFF
v_call: TRBV5-1; cdr3_length: 14; j_call: TRBJ1-2; cdr3_aa: CASSFQGAGDGYTF
v_call: TRBV10-1; cdr3_length: 11; j_call: TRBJ1-2; cdr3_aa: CASSDRYGYTF
v_call: TRBV9; cdr3_length: 14; j_call: TRBJ1-5; cdr3_aa: CASSAGQGNQPQHF
v_call: TRBV21-1; cdr3_length: 17; j_call: TRBJ1-1; cdr3_aa: CASSKVGDDPRASEAFF
v_call: TRBV5-6; cdr3_length: 14; j_call: TRBJ2-7; cdr3_aa: CASSSGTTYYEQYF
v_call: TRBV11-2; cdr3_length: 16; j_call: TRBJ2-1; cdr3_aa: CASSLDSYQTLNEQFF
v_call: TRBV9; cdr3_length: 15; j_call: TRBJ2-2; cdr3_aa: CASSPSGRNTGELFF
v_call: TRBV27; cdr3_length: 16; j_call: TRBJ1-4; cdr3_aa: CASRAAGQGWNEKLFF
v_call: TRBV27; cdr3_length: 17; j_call: TRBJ1-5; cdr3_aa: CASSFSGAPGGNQPQHF
v_call: TRBV4-2; cdr3_length: 18; j_call: TRBJ1-6; cdr3_aa: CASSQDEIAARYGSPLHF
v_call: TRBV7-3; cdr3_length: 15; j_call: TRBJ1-1; cdr3_aa: CASSILKQEDTEAFF
v_call: TRBV3-1/TRBV3-2; cdr3_length: 17; j_call: TRBJ1-1; cdr3_aa: CASSEGQLTWVGTEAFF
v_call: TRBV19; cdr3_length: 16; j_call: TRBJ2-7; cdr3_aa: CASSILNRGNSYEQYF
v_call: TRBV3-1/TRBV3-2; cdr3_length: 15; j_call: TRBJ1-4; cdr3_aa: CASSQGYGQIEKLFF
v_call: TRBV5-1; cdr3_length: 16; j_call: TRBJ2-1; cdr3_aa: CASSLVGTGGMDEQFF
v_call: TRBV15; cdr3_length: 15; j_call: TRBJ2-1; cdr3_aa: CATGSGSGRVNEQFF
v_call: TRBV6-6; cdr3_length: 16; j_call: TRBJ1-4; cdr3_aa: CASSKQQLVTNEKLFF
v_call: TRBV19; cdr3_length: 14; j_call: TRBJ1-5; cdr3_aa: CASRTGTGNQPQHF
v_call: TRBV6-2/TRBV6-3; cdr3_length: 16; j_call: TRBJ1-5; cdr3_aa: CASSYSGQGFNQPQHF
v_call: TRBV7-8; cdr3_length: 19; j_call: TRBJ1-1; cdr3_aa: CASSLVATGTWNADTEAFF
v_call: TRBV14; cdr3_length: 13; j_call: TRBJ1-2; cdr3_aa: CASSFGQHYGYTF
v_call: TRBV7-9; cdr3_length: 15; j_call: TRBJ1-4; cdr3_aa: CASSLFGGAEEKLFF
v_call: TRBV27; cdr3_length: 15; j_call: TRBJ2-1; cdr3_aa: CASSLYWDSYNEQFF
v_call: TRBV19; cdr3_length: 13; j_call: TRBJ2-3; cdr3_aa: CASSTRGTDTQYF
v_call: TRBV10-1; cdr3_length: 13; j_call: TRBJ1-4; cdr3_aa: CASSDRPNEKLFF
v_call: TRBV2; cdr3_length: 14; j_call: TRBJ1-1; cdr3_aa: CASIPGLLNTEAFF
v_call: TRBV24-1; cdr3_length: 14; j_call: TRBJ2-1; cdr3_aa: CATSDLQDGNEQFF
v_call: TRBV18; cdr3_length: 15; j_call: TRBJ1-1; cdr3_aa: CASSPAGQGTSEAFF
v_call: TRBV19; cdr3_length: 13; j_call: TRBJ1-2; cdr3_aa: CATAGRQLYGYTF
v_call: TRBV19; cdr3_length: 18; j_call: TRBJ2-5; cdr3_aa: CASSISIAGGPSQETQYF
v_call: TRBV7-9; cdr3_length: 18; j_call: TRBJ2-7; cdr3_aa: CASSLEGWGTSGNYEQYF
v_call: TRBV3-1/TRBV3-2; cdr3_length: 14; j_call: TRBJ2-7; cdr3_aa: CASSQAGGNYEQYF
v_call: TRBV2; cdr3_length: 14; j_call: TRBJ2-3; cdr3_aa: CASVRGLAGVSQYF
v_call: TRBV3-1/TRBV3-2; cdr3_length: 17; j_call: TRBJ2-1; cdr3_aa: CASSHPVRLAVYNEQFF
v_call: TRBV2; cdr3_length: 13; j_call: TRBJ2-3; cdr3_aa: CASAGLITDTQYF
v_call: TRBV11-2; cdr3_length: 14; j_call: TRBJ2-1; cdr3_aa: CASSFLTVQGEQFF
v_call: TRBV27; cdr3_length: 12; j_call: TRBJ1-1; cdr3_aa: CASMGEGTEAFF
v_call: TRBV19; cdr3_length: 14; j_call: TRBJ1-2; cdr3_aa: CASSQQSANYGYTF
v_call: TRBV19; cdr3_length: 15; j_call: TRBJ1-4; cdr3_aa: CASSIGTAVNEKLFF
v_call: TRBV3-1/TRBV3-2; cdr3_length: 16; j_call: TRBJ1-1; cdr3_aa: CASSQDYVGRGTEAFF
v_call: TRBV5-6; cdr3_length: 15; j_call: TRBJ2-7; cdr3_aa: CASTRMAVSSYEQYF
v_call: TRBV30; cdr3_length: 11; j_call: TRBJ2-5; cdr3_aa: CAWTGQETQYF
v_call: TRBV5-1; cdr3_length: 15; j_call: TRBJ2-5; cdr3_aa: CASSLTPGIGETQYF